Sequencing of this T cell receptor (beta chain) was carried out in a study of blood T cells in healthy people across ages (dated by TCRdb to between 2014 and 2017). At the level of the whole study: In model experiments, roughly one uniquely barcoded TCR beta cDNA molecule per two T cells was captured by template switching. To track age-related changes in TCR beta repertoire diversity, the study relied on deep sequencing normalized with unique cDNA molecular identifiers. The donors were divided into four age groups: young (average around 15 years), middle-aged (roughly 42), aged (approximately 59) and long-lived (around 87). To avoid experimental bias, donors of different ages were spread randomly across the sequencing lanes. Using the same blood draw, the study looked at two additional independent replicas of 1 million unique cDNA reads for two donors, one aged 18 to 29 and the other aged 80 or older.

What the study reported, not specific to this receptor: Donor CMV infection status was unknown, potentially confounding age-related changes in expanded clonotypes. Estimates of total diversity based on one million sequenced T cells were regarded as lower bounds and as underestimates. A strong correlation was found between observed TCR beta diversity and the percentage of naive T cells measured by flow cytometry. The long-lived group showed more naive CD4+ T cells, fewer expanded clones and increased TCR diversity than the aged group, suggesting age selection. Since profiling was done on bulk unsorted PBMCs, naive and antigen-experienced compartments could not be conclusively compared. Observed TCR beta diversity per million T cells fell roughly linearly with age, and a significant reduction was already apparent by age roughly 40.

The roughly 37 donors, aged about 6 to 95 years, were systemically healthy Caucasian individuals from Russia. Roughly 10 milliliters of peripheral blood were drawn from each donor into EDTA-treated Vacutainer tubes. PBMCs were isolated by Ficoll-Paque density-gradient centrifugation, with at least 7 million obtained per sample. Total RNA, at least 5 micrograms per sample, was extracted from PBMCs with Trizol reagent. The percentages of naive CD45RAhigh/CD27high T cells were determined by flow cytometry on a PBMC aliquot from every donor. The library was generated by 5' RACE. Data came from an Illumina HiSeq 2500. A second PCR of roughly 7 to 11 cycles was performed with a sample-barcoded 5' primer and a J-beta primer mix. A template-switch 5' adaptor carrying 12 random nucleotides introduced a unique molecular identifier onto each TCR beta cDNA molecule. Each sample yielded at least 3 million CDR3-containing paired-end reads. First-strand cDNA synthesis was performed from all RNA using the Mint cDNA synthesis kit, with priming by a TRBC-specific oligonucleotide. Following uracil-DNA glycosylase treatment, all cDNA underwent a first 18-cycle PCR with the universal primers M1SS and BC2_uni_R. In the paper's pipeline: Normalization of each sample was performed by random selection of 1 million high-quality reads, each carrying a distinct molecular identifier. Instead of being binned into consensus sequences, reads with shared molecular identifiers were discarded. CDR3 identification, clonotype clustering and error correction used MiTCR with a Q25 quality threshold and the strictest error-elimination algorithm. Lower-bound total TCR beta diversity was estimated with a nonparametric unseen species model using Euler transformation. The public reads were reprocessed in TCRdb via fastp at Q25 and MiXCR, keeping in-frame beta chains. A single entry per CDR3 protein holds the most common genes and DNA from its merged rows. TCRdb's processing, not the authors' own work, is the source of the V and J calls. Recorded for this sample are about 1.8 million distinct CDR3 sequences; less than 50% of them occurred a single time. Over 2% of the sample is in the top ten clones.

Points on this clonotype: Its antigen remains undetermined. Base quality data are lacking; no much larger clone is found one base away.

Counted from cysteine to phenylalanine, this CDR3 has 18 amino acids. Only the CDR3 DNA stays, 54 bases, in frame from base 1. Ends trimmed: V by 2 bases, J by 7 bases; bases unmatched to a gene: 12. According to the germline V gene, CDR1 reads KGHDR and CDR2 reads SFDVKD. This receptor was obtained from a woman aged 40 to 50 in good health. The sample was blood. The rearrangement combines TRBV24-1 with TRBJ2-1; 11 middle bases align to TRBD2. The bases read TGTGCCACCAGTGATTCTCCTTGGGTAGCGGGGGGGCAGAATGAGCAGTTCTTC. It codes for CATSDSPWVAGGQNEQFF.